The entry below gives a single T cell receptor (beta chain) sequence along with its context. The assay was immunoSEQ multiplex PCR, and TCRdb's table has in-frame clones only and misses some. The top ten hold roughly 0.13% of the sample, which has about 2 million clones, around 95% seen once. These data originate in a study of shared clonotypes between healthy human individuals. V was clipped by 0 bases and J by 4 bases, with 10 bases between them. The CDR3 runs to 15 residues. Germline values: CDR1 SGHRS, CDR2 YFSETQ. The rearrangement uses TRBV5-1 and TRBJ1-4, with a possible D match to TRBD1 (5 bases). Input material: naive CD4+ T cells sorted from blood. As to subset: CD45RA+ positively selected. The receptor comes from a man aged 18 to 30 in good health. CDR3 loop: CASSLVGGFNEKLFF. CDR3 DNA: TGCGCCAGCAGCTTGGTGGGGGGATTTAATGAAAAACTGTTTTTT.